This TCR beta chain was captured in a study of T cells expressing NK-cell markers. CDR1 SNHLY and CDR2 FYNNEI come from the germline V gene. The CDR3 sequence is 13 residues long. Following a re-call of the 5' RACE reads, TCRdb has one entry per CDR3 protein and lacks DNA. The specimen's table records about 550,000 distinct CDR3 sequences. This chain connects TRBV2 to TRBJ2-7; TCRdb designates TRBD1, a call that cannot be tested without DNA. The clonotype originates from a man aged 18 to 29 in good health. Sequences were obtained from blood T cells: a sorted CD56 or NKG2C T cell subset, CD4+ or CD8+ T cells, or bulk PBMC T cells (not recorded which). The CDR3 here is CASSSDRGAEQYF.